This TCR beta chain was recorded in a study of blood T cell repertoires in COVID-19. Study at large: From the United States, Italy and Spain came samples of acute and convalescent COVID-19. Sources were T cells, B-cell-depleted T cells, or PBMCs; the material itself was cDNA or gDNA.

CDR1 and CDR2 from the germline V gene are SGHKS and YYEKEE (reference sequence). Trimming took 4 bases from V and 1 from J, leaving 9 bases between them. The CDR3 length is 14 residues. Some clones are missing from TCRdb's copy, which holds only in-frame ones; the method was immunoSEQ multiplex PCR. The table has about 200,000 clones, less than 85% seen once. Participant-given clinical history determined each cohort assignment. Recovery among Cohort 3 donors was established by two negative PCRs, clearance, or symptom resolution. J is TRBJ1-5 and V is TRBV5-5; TRBD1 might be the D (6 bases). The sequenced sample was PBMCs or T cells enriched from blood (not recorded which). This sequence was found in a man aged 35 to 55 who had recovered from COVID-19. The CDR3 sequence: CASSIDRSNQPQHF. The CDR3 nucleotides read TGTGCCAGCAGCATCGACAGGAGCAATCAGCCCCAGCATTTT.